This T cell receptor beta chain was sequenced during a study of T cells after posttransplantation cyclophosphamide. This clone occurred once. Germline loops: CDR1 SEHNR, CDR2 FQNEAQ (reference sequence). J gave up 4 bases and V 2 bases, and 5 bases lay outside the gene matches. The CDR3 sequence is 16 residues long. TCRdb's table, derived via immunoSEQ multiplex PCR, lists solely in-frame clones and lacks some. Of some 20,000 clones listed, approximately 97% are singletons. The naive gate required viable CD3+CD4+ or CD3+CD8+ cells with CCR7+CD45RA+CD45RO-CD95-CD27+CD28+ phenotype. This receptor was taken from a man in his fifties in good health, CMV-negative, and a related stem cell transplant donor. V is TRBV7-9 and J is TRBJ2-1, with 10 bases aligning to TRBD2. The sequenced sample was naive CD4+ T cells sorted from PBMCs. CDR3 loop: CASSLSLAGEYNEQFF. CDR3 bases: TGTGCCAGCAGCTTAAGCCTAGCGGGAGAATACAATGAGCAGTTCTTC.